This T cell receptor (beta chain) was sequenced for a study of blood T cell repertoires in COVID-19. The V gene's germline CDR1 is SGHRS and CDR2 YFSETQ. The trim removed 4 bases at V and 3 bases at J, leaving 6 bases unmatched. The length of the CDR3 is 15 residues. TCRdb keeps only in-frame clones here, not all; method: immunoSEQ multiplex PCR. This table holds around 130,000 clones, less than 90% found once. This TCR derives from a woman between 45 and 60 years old who had recovered from COVID-19. The chain carries TRBV5-1 and TRBJ1-3; 8 bases align to TRBD1. The sample was PBMCs or T cells enriched from blood (not recorded which). The CDR3 loop reads CASSPTDRVGNTIYF. The CDR3 nucleotides read TGCGCCAGCAGCCCAACGGACAGGGTTGGAAACACCATATATTTT.